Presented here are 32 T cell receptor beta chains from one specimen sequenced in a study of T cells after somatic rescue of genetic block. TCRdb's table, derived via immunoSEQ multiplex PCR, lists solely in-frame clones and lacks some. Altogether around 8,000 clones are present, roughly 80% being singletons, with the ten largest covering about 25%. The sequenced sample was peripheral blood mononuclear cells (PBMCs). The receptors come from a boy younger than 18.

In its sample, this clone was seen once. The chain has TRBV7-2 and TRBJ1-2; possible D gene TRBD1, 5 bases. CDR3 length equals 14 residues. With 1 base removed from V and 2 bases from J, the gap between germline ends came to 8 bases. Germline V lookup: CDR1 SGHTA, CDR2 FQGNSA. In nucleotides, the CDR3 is TGTGCCAGCAGCTTAGAAGCAGGGAACTATGGCTACACCTTC. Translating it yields CASSLEAGNYGYTF.

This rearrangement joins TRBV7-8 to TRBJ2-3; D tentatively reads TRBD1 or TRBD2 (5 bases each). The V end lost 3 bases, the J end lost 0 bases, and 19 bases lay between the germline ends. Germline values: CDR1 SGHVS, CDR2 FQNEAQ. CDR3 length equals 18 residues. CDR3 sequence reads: CASSFNPRDGVSTDTQYF. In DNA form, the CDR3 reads TGTGCCAGCAGCTTTAACCCCCGGGACGGTGTTAGCACAGATACGCAGTATTTT.

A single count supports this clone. The CDR3 sequence is CASSLLGGQFMNTEAFF. The CDR3 nucleotides are TGTGCCAGCAGTTTATTGGGGGGACAGTTCATGAACACTGAAGCTTTCTTT. The V call is TRBV27, the J call TRBJ1-1, with 7 nucleotides matching TRBD1. This CDR3 has 17 amino acids. V lost 1 base and J lost 0; bases outside the gene matches: 8. Germline V lookup: CDR1 MNHEY, CDR2 SMNVEV (reference sequence).

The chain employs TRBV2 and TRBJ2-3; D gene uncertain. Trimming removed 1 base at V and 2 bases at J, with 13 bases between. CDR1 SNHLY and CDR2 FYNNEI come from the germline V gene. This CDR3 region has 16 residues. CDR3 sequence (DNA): TGTGCCAGCAGTGAAGAGAGCGACGCCTTCACAGATACGCAGTATTTT. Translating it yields CASSEESDAFTDTQYF.

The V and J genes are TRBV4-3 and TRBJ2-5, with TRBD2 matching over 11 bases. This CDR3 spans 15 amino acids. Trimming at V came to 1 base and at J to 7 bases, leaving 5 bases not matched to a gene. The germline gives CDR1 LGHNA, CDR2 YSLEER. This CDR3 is CASSQAWLAGGTQYF. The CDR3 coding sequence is TGCGCCAGCAGCCAAGCCTGGCTAGCGGGGGGGACCCAGTACTTC.

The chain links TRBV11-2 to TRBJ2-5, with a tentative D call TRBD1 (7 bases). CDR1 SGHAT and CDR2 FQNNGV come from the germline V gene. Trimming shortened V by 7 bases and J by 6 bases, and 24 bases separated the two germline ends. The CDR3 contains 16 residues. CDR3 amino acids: CASTLTTGIGRQTQYF. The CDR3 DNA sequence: TGTGCCAGCACCCTCACGACAGGGATTGGGAGGCAGACCCAGTACTTC.

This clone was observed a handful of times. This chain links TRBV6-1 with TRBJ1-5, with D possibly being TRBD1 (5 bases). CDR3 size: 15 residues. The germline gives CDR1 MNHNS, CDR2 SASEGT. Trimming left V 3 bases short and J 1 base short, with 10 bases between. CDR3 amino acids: CASSERGRSNQPQHF. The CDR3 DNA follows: TGTGCCAGCAGTGAGCGGGGACGGAGCAATCAGCCCCAGCATTTT.

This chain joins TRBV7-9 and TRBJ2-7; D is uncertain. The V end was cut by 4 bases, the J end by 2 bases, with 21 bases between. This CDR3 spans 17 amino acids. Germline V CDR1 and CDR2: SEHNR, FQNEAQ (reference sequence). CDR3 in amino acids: CASSSTNRPPAAYEQYF. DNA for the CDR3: TGTGCCAGCAGCTCCACAAACCGACCCCCCGCCGCCTACGAGCAGTACTTC.

CDR3 in amino acids: CASSTGGSLTDTQYF. CDR3 DNA: TGTGCCAGCAGCACTGGAGGCTCTCTCACAGATACGCAGTATTTT. The chain combines TRBV5-4 with TRBJ2-3, with D tentatively TRBD2 (5 bases). CDR1 is SGHNT, CDR2 YYREEE, per germline (reference sequence). The CDR3 contains 15 residues. Trimming took 4 bases from V and 2 from J, leaving 14 bases between them.

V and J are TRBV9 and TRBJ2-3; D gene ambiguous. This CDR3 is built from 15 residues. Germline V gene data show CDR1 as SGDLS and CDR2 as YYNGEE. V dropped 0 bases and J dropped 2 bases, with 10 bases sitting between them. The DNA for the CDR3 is TGTGCCAGCAGCGTAGGGGGAAGGCACACAGATACGCAGTATTTT. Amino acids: CASSVGGRHTDTQYF.

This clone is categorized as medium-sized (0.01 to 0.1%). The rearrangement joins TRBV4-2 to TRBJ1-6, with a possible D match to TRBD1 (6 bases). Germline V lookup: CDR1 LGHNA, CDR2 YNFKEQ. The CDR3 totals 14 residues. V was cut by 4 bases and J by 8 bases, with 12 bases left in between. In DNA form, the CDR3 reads TGTGCCAGCAGCCCGCGGACAGCACATTCACCCCTCCACTTT. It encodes CASSPRTAHSPLHF.

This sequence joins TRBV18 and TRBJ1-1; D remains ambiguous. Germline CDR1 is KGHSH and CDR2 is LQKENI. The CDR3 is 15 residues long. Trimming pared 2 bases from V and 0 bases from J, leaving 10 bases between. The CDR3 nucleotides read TGTGCCAGCTCACCATCTGTGCAGCTGAACACTGAAGCTTTCTTT. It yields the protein CASSPSVQLNTEAFF.

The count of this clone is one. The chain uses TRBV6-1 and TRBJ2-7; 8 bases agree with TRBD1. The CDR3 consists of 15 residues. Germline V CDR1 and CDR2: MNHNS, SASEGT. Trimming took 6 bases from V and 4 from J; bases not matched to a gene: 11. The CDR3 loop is CASRPGQGYPYEQYF. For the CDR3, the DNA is TGTGCCAGCAGACCCGGACAGGGATATCCTTACGAGCAGTACTTC.

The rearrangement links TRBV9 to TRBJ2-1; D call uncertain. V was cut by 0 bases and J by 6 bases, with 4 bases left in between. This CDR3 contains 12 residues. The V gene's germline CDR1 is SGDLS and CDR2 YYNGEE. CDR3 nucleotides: TGTGCCAGCAGCGTAGATGCCAATGAGCAGTTCTTC. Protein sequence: CASSVDANEQFF.

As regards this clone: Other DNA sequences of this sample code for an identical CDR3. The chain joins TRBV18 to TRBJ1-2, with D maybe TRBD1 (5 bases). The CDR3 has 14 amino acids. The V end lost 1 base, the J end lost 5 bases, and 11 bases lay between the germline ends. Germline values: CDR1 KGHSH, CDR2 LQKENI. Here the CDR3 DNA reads TGTGCCAGCTCACCACAGGGGCCTGGATATGGCTACACCTTC. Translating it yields CASSPQGPGYGYTF.

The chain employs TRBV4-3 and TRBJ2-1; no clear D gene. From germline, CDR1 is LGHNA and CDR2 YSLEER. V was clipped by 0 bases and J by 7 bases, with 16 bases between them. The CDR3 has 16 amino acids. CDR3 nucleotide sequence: TGCGCCAGCAGCCAAGAGGTTAGCTCTATTTGGAATGAGCAGTTCTTC. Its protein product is CASSQEVSSIWNEQFF.

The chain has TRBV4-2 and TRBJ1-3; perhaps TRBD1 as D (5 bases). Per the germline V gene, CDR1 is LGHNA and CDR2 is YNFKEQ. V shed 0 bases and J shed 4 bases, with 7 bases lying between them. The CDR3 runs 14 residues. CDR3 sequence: CASSQDGGGNTIYF. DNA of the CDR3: TGTGCCAGCAGCCAAGATGGGGGAGGAAACACCATATATTTT.

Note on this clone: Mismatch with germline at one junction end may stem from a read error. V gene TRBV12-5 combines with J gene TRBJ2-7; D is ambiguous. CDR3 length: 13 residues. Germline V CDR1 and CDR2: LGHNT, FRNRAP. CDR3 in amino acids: CASGPTLANLKDF. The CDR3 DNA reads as TGTGCTAGTGGTCCCACCCTGGCGAACCTTAAGGACTTC.

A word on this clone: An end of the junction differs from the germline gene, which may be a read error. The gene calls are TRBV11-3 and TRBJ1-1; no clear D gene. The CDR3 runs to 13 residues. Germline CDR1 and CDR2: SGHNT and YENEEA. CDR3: CVSSFSQEREAFF. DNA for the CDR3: TGTGTCAGCAGCTTCTCTCAGGAAAGAGAAGCTTTCTTT.

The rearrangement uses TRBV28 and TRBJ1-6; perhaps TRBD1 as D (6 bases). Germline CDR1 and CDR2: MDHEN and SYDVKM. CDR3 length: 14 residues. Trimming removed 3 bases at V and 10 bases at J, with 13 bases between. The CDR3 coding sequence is TGTGCCAGCAGTTTTTTTCAGGGGAGATCACCCCTCCACTTT. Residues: CASSFFQGRSPLHF.

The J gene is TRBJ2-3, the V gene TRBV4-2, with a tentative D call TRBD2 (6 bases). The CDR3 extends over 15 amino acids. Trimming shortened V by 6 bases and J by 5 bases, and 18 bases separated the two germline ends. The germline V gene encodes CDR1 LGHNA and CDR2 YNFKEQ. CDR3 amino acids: CASRPSGPWEDTQYF. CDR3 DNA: TGTGCCAGCAGACCGAGCGGGCCCTGGGAAGATACGCAGTATTTT.

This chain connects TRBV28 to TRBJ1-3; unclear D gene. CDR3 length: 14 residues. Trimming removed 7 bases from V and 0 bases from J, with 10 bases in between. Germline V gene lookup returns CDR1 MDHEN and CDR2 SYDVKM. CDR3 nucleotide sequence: TGTGCCAGCAAAGAGTTCCCCTCTGGAAACACCATATATTTT. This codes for CASKEFPSGNTIYF.

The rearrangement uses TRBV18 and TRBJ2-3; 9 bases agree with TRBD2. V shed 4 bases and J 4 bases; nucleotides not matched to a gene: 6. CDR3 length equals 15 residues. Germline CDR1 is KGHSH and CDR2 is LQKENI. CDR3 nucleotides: TGTGCCAGCTCACTTAGCGGGAGTGTATCAGATACGCAGTATTTT. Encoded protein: CASSLSGSVSDTQYF.

CDR3 nucleotide sequence: TGTGCCAGCAGCTTCTTAGCCAGGGTCCCCAATGAGCAGTTCTTC. Amino acid sequence: CASSFLARVPNEQFF. The chain employs TRBV13 and TRBJ2-1; D might be TRBD1 (5 bases). The V end was cut by 3 bases, the J end by 6 bases, with 15 bases between. The germline CDR1 and CDR2 sequences are PRHDT and FYEKMQ (reference sequence). The CDR3 runs to 15 residues.

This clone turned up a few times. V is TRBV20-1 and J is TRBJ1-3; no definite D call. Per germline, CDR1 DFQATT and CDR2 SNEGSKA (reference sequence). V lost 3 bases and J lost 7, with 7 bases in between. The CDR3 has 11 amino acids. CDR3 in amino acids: CSARGSNTIYF. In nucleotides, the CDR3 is TGCAGTGCTAGGGGTTCGAACACCATATATTTT.

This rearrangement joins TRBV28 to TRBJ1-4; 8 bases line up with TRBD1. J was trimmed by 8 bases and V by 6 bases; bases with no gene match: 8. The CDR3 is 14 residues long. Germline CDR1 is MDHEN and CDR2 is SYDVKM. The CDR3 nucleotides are TGTGCCAGCAGCCAAACAGGGGGTAGGGAAAAACTGTTTTTT. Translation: CASSQTGGREKLFF.

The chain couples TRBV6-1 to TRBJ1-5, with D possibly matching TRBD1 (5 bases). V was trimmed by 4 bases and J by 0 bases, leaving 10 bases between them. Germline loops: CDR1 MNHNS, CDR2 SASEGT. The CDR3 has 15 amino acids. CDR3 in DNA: TGTGCCAGCAGTGTGGGGGGTTATAGCAATCAGCCCCAGCATTTT. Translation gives CASSVGGYSNQPQHF.

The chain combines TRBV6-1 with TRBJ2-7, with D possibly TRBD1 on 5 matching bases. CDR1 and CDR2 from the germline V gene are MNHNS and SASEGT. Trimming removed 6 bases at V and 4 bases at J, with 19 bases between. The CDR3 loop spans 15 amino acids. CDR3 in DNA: TGTGCCAGCAGACTCAACTCCCAGGGCATTTACGAGCAGTACTTC. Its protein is CASRLNSQGIYEQYF.

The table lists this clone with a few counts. In nucleotides, the CDR3 is TGTGCCAGCAGCGATCAAGGAGAGTTGGGCACTGAAGCTTTCTTT. This translates into CASSDQGELGTEAFF. The chain recombines TRBV5-4 with TRBJ1-1; D remains unclear. The CDR3 sequence is 15 residues long. CDR1 is SGHNT, CDR2 YYREEE, per germline (reference sequence). Trimming cost V 4 bases and J 4 bases, with 17 bases left between them.

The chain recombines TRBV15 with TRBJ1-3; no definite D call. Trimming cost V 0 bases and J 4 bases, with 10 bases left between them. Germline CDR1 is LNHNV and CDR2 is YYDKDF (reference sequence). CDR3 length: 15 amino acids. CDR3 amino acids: CATSRDRQPGNTIYF. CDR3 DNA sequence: TGTGCCACCAGCAGAGATAGGCAACCGGGAAACACCATATATTTT.

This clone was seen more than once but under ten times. Here the CDR3 reads CASSYRTSGGTDTQYF. As DNA, the CDR3 is TGTGCCAGCAGCTACCGAACTAGCGGGGGTACAGATACGCAGTATTTT. The rearrangement joins TRBV5-6 to TRBJ2-3, with TRBD2 matching 11 bases. The junction had 6 bases not matched to a gene; V was cut back by 3 bases and J by 3 bases. Germline V gives CDR1 SGHDT, CDR2 YYEEEE. There are 16 residues in the CDR3.

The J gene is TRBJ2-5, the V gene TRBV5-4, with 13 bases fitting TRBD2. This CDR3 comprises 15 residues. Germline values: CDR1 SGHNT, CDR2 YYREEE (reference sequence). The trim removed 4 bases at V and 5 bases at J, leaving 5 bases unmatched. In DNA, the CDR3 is TGTGCCAGCAGCCCCGGACTAGCGGGGGAGGAGACCCAGTACTTC. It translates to CASSPGLAGEETQYF.